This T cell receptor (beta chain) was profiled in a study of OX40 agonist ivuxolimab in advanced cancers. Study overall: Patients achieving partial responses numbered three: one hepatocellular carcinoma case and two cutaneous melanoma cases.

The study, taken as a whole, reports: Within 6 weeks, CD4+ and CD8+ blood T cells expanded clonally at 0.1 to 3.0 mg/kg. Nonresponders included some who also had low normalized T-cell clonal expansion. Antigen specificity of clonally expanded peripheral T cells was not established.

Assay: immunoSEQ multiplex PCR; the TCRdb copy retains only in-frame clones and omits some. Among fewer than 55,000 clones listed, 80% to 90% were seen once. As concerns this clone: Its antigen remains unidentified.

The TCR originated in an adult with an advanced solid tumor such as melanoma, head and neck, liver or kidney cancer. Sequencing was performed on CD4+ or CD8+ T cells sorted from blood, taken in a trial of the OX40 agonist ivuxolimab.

In nucleotides, the CDR3 is TGTGCCAGCAGCTTACTACCCGGACAGGTAAACCAGCCCCAGCATTTT. Amino acids: CASSLLPGQVNQPQHF. The chain couples TRBV5-8 to TRBJ1-5, with TRBD1 identical over 7 bases. This CDR3 spans 16 amino acids. Trimming took 2 bases from V and 7 from J; bases not matched to a gene: 12. Germline assignment: CDR1 SGHTS and CDR2 YDEGEE.